The 7 T cell receptor beta chains below were found in one sample sequenced in a study of shared clonotypes between healthy human individuals. The table came from immunoSEQ multiplex PCR; TCRdb's copy has only in-frame clones and leaves some out. Among roughly 2.2 million clones listed, 85% to 95% were seen once. Material: naive CD4+ T cells from PBMCs. Subset denoted: CD45RA+ positively selected. These receptors were collected from a man aged 18 to 29 in good health. Some clones in this sample may be carry-over from other donors' samples.

With respect to this clone: At the DNA level, this CDR3 is encoded by other sequences in the same sample as well. This chain connects TRBV7-2 to TRBJ2-3; D is unclear. Between the trimmed V and J ends, which lost 2 bases and 3 bases, there was a span of 12 bases. The CDR3 runs 15 residues. In germline, CDR1 is SGHTA, CDR2 FQGNSA. This CDR3 is CASSLRLAGTDTQYF. Here the CDR3 DNA reads TGTGCCAGCAGCTTACGATTGGCAGGAACAGATACGCAGTATTTT.

The rearrangement links TRBV9 to TRBJ2-6, with D perhaps matching TRBD1 or TRBD2 (7 bases each). The V gene's germline CDR1 is SGDLS and CDR2 YYNGEE. The CDR3 runs 16 residues. V lost 6 bases and J lost 1, with 14 bases in between. The CDR3 region has the DNA TGTGCCAGCACCAGGGAGGGGGCTTCTGGGGCCAACGTCCTGACTTTC. Residues: CASTREGASGANVLTF.

V is TRBV7-9 and J is TRBJ1-1; TRBD1 aligns across 8 bases. CDR1 is SEHNR and CDR2 is FQNEAQ in the germline V gene (reference sequence). The J segment lost 5 bases and the V segment lost 8 bases, leaving 7 bases of the junction unmatched. CDR3 length: 13 residues. The CDR3 DNA sequence: TGTGCCAGCGGATCACAGGGGGGGACTGAAGCTTTCTTT. Encoded protein: CASGSQGGTEAFF. Complete variable domain (other parts from reference TRBV7-9 and TRBJ1-1): DTGVSQNPRHKITKRGQNVTFRCDPISEHNRLYWYRQTLGQGPEFLTYFQNEAQLEKSRLLSDRFSAERPKGSFSTLEIQRTEQGDSAMYLCASGSQGGTEAFFGQGTRLTVV.

The chain has TRBV6-1 and TRBJ2-5; weak D call: TRBD2 (6 bases). V was clipped by 5 bases and J by 5 bases, with 18 bases between them. Germline-derived CDR1 and CDR2 are MNHNS and SASEGT. This CDR3 is built from 15 residues. This chain's CDR3 is CASSNGPRAGETQYF. The CDR3 DNA reads TGTGCCAGCAGTAACGGGCCTAGGGCGGGGGAGACCCAGTACTTC.

This sequence joins TRBV23-1 and TRBJ1-1; no firm D call. TRBV23-1 is reported as an ORF; its role is uncertain. Between the trimmed V and J ends, which lost 4 bases and 7 bases, there was a span of 1 base. This CDR3 is 9 amino acids long. This CDR3 reads CASSREAFF. CDR3 DNA sequence: TGCGCCAGCAGTCGTGAAGCTTTCTTT.

The V gene is TRBV28, the J gene TRBJ1-5; D uncertain. The germline CDR1 and CDR2 sequences are MDHEN and SYDVKM. Trimming took off 5 bases at V and 3 bases at J, with 2 bases between the two ends. The CDR3 extends over 11 amino acids. The CDR3 loop is CASSNNQPQHF. CDR3 DNA: TGTGCCAGCAGTAACAATCAGCCCCAGCATTTT.

Turning to this clone: Different DNA sequences within this sample yield the same CDR3. The V and J genes are TRBV10-3 and TRBJ2-7, with no clear D. Trimming cost V 0 bases and J 4 bases, with 7 bases left between them. Germline CDR1 reads ENHRY; CDR2 reads SYGVKD. CDR3 length equals 13 residues. CDR3 DNA sequence: TGTGCCATCAGTGAGTCGATACCATACGAGCAGTACTTC. Residues: CAISESIPYEQYF.